This T cell receptor beta chain was found in a study of patients and donors after allogeneic stem cell transplantation. TCRdb redid the calling of the RT-PCR reads with MiXCR, one entry per CDR3 protein. This table has about 200,000 distinct CDR3 sequences, around two fifths appearing once. This clonotype was counted between two and nine times. The sample taken for sequencing was blood, either unsorted or a sorted T cell fraction (not recorded which). The source of this sequence is a human donor who was either an allogeneic HSCT recipient or a stem cell or donor lymphocyte infusion donor (not recorded which). It is not recorded whose cells these are; they may come from a transplant donor.

In DNA, the CDR3 is TGTGCCAGCAGCCAAGCAGAGAGAGGACCGAACACCGGGGAGCTGTTTTTT. This gives the protein CASSQAERGPNTGELFF. The chain recombines TRBV4-2 with TRBJ2-2, with D unclear. Germline CDR1 and CDR2: LGHNA and YNFKEQ. There are 17 residues in the CDR3. V shed 1 base and J shed 0 bases, with 12 bases lying between them.